In its sample, the clone carrying this T cell receptor beta chain was seen a few times. V was clipped by 3 bases and J by 4 bases, with 9 bases between them. The CDR3 loop spans 13 amino acids. Blood RNA was derived from unsorted whole blood, and germline DNA was extracted too. Reverse transcription of roughly 480 ng total RNA with a constant-region primer produced TCR beta cDNA. Employing slightly modified ARM-PCR, three nested multiplex PCR rounds were run, and these gave rise to the TCR beta libraries. The first two PCR rounds used TRBV1-TRBV30 primers with a Cbeta primer, 10 cycles each. TCRdb re-called the multiplex PCR reads through MiXCR, storing one row per CDR3 protein. The sample lists roughly 180,000 distinct CDR3 sequences, around 60% occurring once. The entry originates in a study of tumor-infiltrating lymphocytes in primary liver carcinoma.

The chain recombines TRBV12-3 or TRBV12-4 with TRBJ1-1; tentative D call: TRBD1 (5 bases). Sequences were obtained from peripheral blood. This sequence originates from a middle-aged man with primary liver carcinoma and hepatitis B virus infection. DNA for the CDR3: TGTGCCAGCAGTTTCAGGGAATCCACTGAAGCTTTCTTT. It specifies CASSFRESTEAFF.